This paragraph covers one T cell receptor (beta chain) sequence. Its antigen is still unknown. An end of the junction does not agree with germline; a read error may underlie this. RNA was extracted from bulk tissue without any cell sorting. This non-tumor lung sample came from over 3 cm beyond the tumor edge. The record originates from a study of tumor and adjacent non-tumor tissue in lung cancer. The overall study: Aged 31 to 76 years, patients included 10 men and 4 or 5 women with stage I to III disease. Study-level points and caveats: In normal lung, the top 100 clones were significantly more dominant than in tumor.

The CDR3 is made up of 15 amino acids. A modified ARM-PCR protocol with three rounds of nested PCR amplified TCRbeta. In TCRdb, the multiplex PCR reads were re-called with MiXCR into one record per CDR3 protein. The profile shows about 77,000 distinct CDR3 sequences, around 76% of them singletons. Sequencing was done on a sample of distant non-tumor lung tissue. V usage is TRBV12-3 or TRBV12-4 and J usage is TRBJ2-3; D is uncertain. This receptor was taken from a man in his sixties or seventies with non-small cell lung cancer. The CDR3 DNA sequence: TGTGCCAGCAGTTTAGGGCAGAGCTCCAAGGATACGCAGTTTTTT. This codes for CASSLGQSSKDTQFF.